This note documents a single T cell receptor beta chain sequence. The sample holds other DNA sequences that translate to the same CDR3. Data came from immunoSEQ multiplex PCR; TCRdb stores just in-frame clones and leaves some out. The sample lists about 400,000 clones, around 86% occurring once. The data were taken from a study of blood T cell repertoires in COVID-19. The ends lost 0 bases at V and 2 bases at J; junction bases unmatched: 3. Per germline, CDR1 SGHRS and CDR2 YFSETQ. The CDR3 covers 15 residues. Sequencing was done on a sample of peripheral blood. The chain combines TRBV5-1 with TRBJ2-7, with 9 nucleotides matching TRBD1. The clonotype was recovered from a woman aged 30 to 39 with active or convalescent COVID-19. The CDR3 nucleotides are TGCGCCAGCAGCTTGGCTGGGACAGGGACCTACGAGCAGTACTTC. It yields the protein CASSLAGTGTYEQYF.